These 28 T cell receptor beta chains originate from one sample sequenced in a study of regulatory T cells in long-lasting Graves disease. Libraries of TCR beta came from iRepertoire HTBI primers plus Arm-PCR of CDR3 regions. In TCRdb, the multiplex PCR reads were re-called with MiXCR into one record per CDR3 protein. The table records hundreds of thousands of distinct CDR3 sequences, 15% to 20% of them present only once. Time point given: newly diagnosed GD, antithyroid drugs for less than 3 months. The authors made the TCR library using RNA they extracted from PBMCs. This sample also appeared in a second study, on T cells in Graves' hyperthyroidism and ophthalmopathy.

This specimen was peripheral blood mononuclear cells (PBMCs), taken at new diagnosis, from a patient treated with antithyroid drugs. The receptor source for this set is a woman in her twenties or thirties with Graves disease.

In this sample, this clonotype turned up many times. The chain links TRBV28 to TRBJ2-5; D is perhaps TRBD1 or TRBD2 (7 bases each). The V gene lost 6 bases and the J gene lost 5 bases, with 13 bases spanning the gap. Germline CDR1 is MDHEN and CDR2 is SYDVKM. This CDR3 has 13 residues. The CDR3 region has the DNA TGTGCCAGCAGGTACAGGGGAGGGGAGACCCAGTACTTC. It is translated as CASRYRGGETQYF.

This clonotype has a count of ten or more. The V and J genes are TRBV25-1 and TRBJ2-7, with 10 bases identical to TRBD2. J lost 7 bases, V lost 5 bases, and 8 bases had no gene match. Germline V gives CDR1 MGHDK, CDR2 SYGVNS. This CDR3 has 14 amino acids. CDR3 nucleotide sequence: TGTGCCAGCAGTTCGTTGCTAGCGGGAGAAGAGCAGTACTTC. This sequence encodes CASSSLLAGEEQYF.

The sample holds many counts of this clonotype. J is TRBJ1-1 and V is TRBV24-1; 7 nucleotides align to TRBD1. Germline CDR1 KGHDR, CDR2 SFDVKD. V gave up 3 bases and J gave up 10 bases; unmatched junction bases: 7. The length of the CDR3 is 13 residues. DNA of the CDR3: TGTGCCACCAGTGATCGTAGGGACAGTCGAGCTTTCTTT. Protein: CATSDRRDSRAFF.

The gene calls are TRBV25-1 and TRBJ2-7, with 11 nucleotides matching TRBD2. This CDR3 is built from 14 residues. Trimming took 2 bases from V and 6 from J; bases not matched to a gene: 3. Germline V gene sequence: CDR1 MGHDK, CDR2 SYGVNS. CDR3 amino acids: CASSEGGTSGEQYF. Written as DNA, the CDR3 is TGTGCCAGCAGTGAAGGGGGGACTAGCGGCGAGCAGTACTTC.

The sample holds a few counts of this clonotype. J is TRBJ2-4 and V is TRBV27, with 7 bases aligning to TRBD1. CDR1 is MNHEY and CDR2 is SMNVEV in the germline V gene (reference sequence). The trim removed 9 bases at V and 0 bases at J, leaving 5 bases unmatched. This CDR3 comprises 14 residues. Here the CDR3 DNA reads TGTGCCAGTGGGACAGCCAGAGCCAAAAACATTCAGTACTTC. Protein sequence: CASGTARAKNIQYF.

This clonotype was found many times. The gene calls are TRBV2 and TRBJ1-2; the D gene is possibly TRBD1 (6 bases). Germline CDR1 is SNHLY and CDR2 is FYNNEI. The CDR3 sequence is 15 residues long. V was shortened by 2 bases and J by 5 bases, with 15 bases between the two germline ends. CDR3 residues: CASSESPQGRYGYTF. The CDR3 bases are TGTGCCAGCAGTGAATCTCCCCAGGGGCGGTATGGCTACACCTTC.

Of note for this clonotype: This could be a read error, since a much larger clone is one nucleotide away. The genes are TRBV11-2 and TRBJ2-1, with D possibly called TRBD1 or TRBD2 (5 bases each). This CDR3 has 17 amino acids. The germline CDR1 and CDR2 sequences are SGHAT and FQNNGV. Trimming cost V 5 bases and J 6 bases, with 23 bases left between them. The CDR3 is CASSLRGVGTRSNEQFF. The CDR3 nucleotides read TGTGCCAGCAGCCTAAGAGGGGTGGGTACCAGATCCAATGAGCAGTTCTTC.

This clonotype has at least ten counts. The gene calls are TRBV6-1 and TRBJ1-1; D unclear. The germline gives CDR1 MNHNS, CDR2 SASEGT. There are 15 residues in the CDR3. V shed 8 bases and J shed 0 bases, with 16 bases lying between them. The CDR3 bases are TGTGCCAGCCGCTCCCTTAGGCAGATGAACACTGAAGCTTTCTTT. Protein sequence: CASRSLRQMNTEAFF.

In this sample, this clonotype turned up many times. The V call is TRBV12-3 or TRBV12-4, the J call TRBJ1-4; TRBD1 might be the D (5 bases). The CDR3 totals 14 residues. V lost 3 bases, J lost 10 bases, and 15 bases lay in between. The CDR3, as DNA: TGTGCCAGCAGTTTGGGCAGGGAGGAAGGAAAACTGTTTTTT. Amino acids: CASSLGREEGKLFF.

The CDR3 region has the DNA TGTGCCTGGAGCGGAATTCTAAAGGGACAGGGAGGACATGGCTACACCTTC. Translation: CAWSGILKGQGGHGYTF. The chain carries TRBV30 and TRBJ1-2; 9 bases are shared with TRBD1. The CDR3 covers 17 residues. J gave up 6 bases and V 3 bases, and 17 bases lay outside the gene matches. Germline values: CDR1 GTSNPN, CDR2 SVGIG (reference sequence).

Turning to this clonotype: The junction departs from germline at one end; a sequencing error may be responsible. V and J are TRBV7-9 and TRBJ2-7; a weak D match, TRBD2 (6 bases). Germline CDR1 reads SEHNR; CDR2 reads FQNEAQ (reference sequence). The CDR3 has 16 residues. The CDR3 reads CASSPSGLGKRYEQYF. The CDR3, as DNA: TGCGCCAGCAGCCCCTCGGGACTGGGGAAGAGATACGAGCAGTACTTC.

This clonotype has just a few counts. The chain has TRBV30 and TRBJ1-5; 7 bases align to TRBD1. V shed 1 base, J shed 6 bases, and the junction held 3 bases outside the gene matches. This CDR3 contains 13 residues. In germline, CDR1 is GTSNPN, CDR2 SVGIG (reference sequence). The CDR3 nucleotides read TGTGCCTGGAGTGAGGAGGGGGCTCAGCCCCAGCATTTT. Its translation is CAWSEEGAQPQHF.

The rearrangement joins TRBV24-1 to TRBJ1-1, with D possibly being TRBD1 (5 bases). The V end was cut by 5 bases, the J end by 0 bases, with 12 bases between. Germline CDR1 reads KGHDR; CDR2 reads SFDVKD. The CDR3 totals 15 residues. CDR3 protein: CATSGTGRMNTEAFF. The CDR3 coding sequence is TGTGCCACCAGTGGCACGGGACGGATGAACACTGAAGCTTTCTTT.

This clonotype was detected only a few times. The rearrangement joins TRBV20-1 to TRBJ2-7; 8 nucleotides agree with TRBD2. Trimming removed 1 base from V and 2 bases from J; junction bases left unmatched: 7. Germline-derived CDR1 and CDR2 are DFQATT and SNEGSKA (reference sequence). The CDR3 runs to 15 residues. The CDR3 region is CSARAVAGTTYEQYF. The CDR3, as DNA: TGCAGTGCTAGAGCCGTAGCGGGGACAACCTACGAGCAGTACTTC.

This clonotype was recorded many times. The V gene is TRBV29-1, the J gene TRBJ1-5; D is possibly TRBD1 (6 bases). This CDR3 has 16 residues. In germline, CDR1 is SQVTM, CDR2 ANQGSEA. The V end lost 7 bases, the J end lost 1 base, and 20 bases lay between the germline ends. The CDR3 region is CSAREGGGESNQPQHF. CDR3 DNA: TGCAGCGCTCGAGAGGGGGGGGGCGAGAGCAATCAGCCCCAGCATTTT.

This clonotype has a count of ten or more. CDR3 sequence reads: CASFEYGYTF. For the CDR3, the DNA is TGTGCCAGCTTTGAATATGGCTACACCTTC. The gene calls are TRBV28 and TRBJ1-2, with D unclear. The CDR3 has 10 residues. V was trimmed by 8 bases and J by 5 bases, leaving 6 bases between them. CDR1 MDHEN and CDR2 SYDVKM come from the germline V gene.

J is TRBJ2-7 and V is TRBV18; D is perhaps TRBD1 or TRBD2 (6 bases each). Per germline, CDR1 KGHSH and CDR2 LQKENI. This CDR3 spans 15 amino acids. V dropped 0 bases and J dropped 4 bases, with 13 bases sitting between them. The CDR3 DNA reads as TGTGCCAGCTCACCACCGGGGGGCCCGGGGTACGAGCAGTACTTC. Protein product: CASSPPGGPGYEQYF.

The chain joins TRBV9 to TRBJ2-2; 7 positions agree with TRBD2. Unmatched junction bases numbered 6, after V lost 5 bases and J lost 5 bases. Germline V gene data show CDR1 as SGDLS and CDR2 as YYNGEE. The CDR3 extends over 14 amino acids. The CDR3 sequence: CASRKLAPTGELFF. CDR3 bases: TGTGCCAGCAGGAAACTAGCGCCGACCGGGGAGCTGTTTTTT.

This clonotype was counted at least ten times. The chain has TRBV20-1 and TRBJ2-1, with D tentatively TRBD1 or TRBD2 (5 bases each). Germline V gene sequence: CDR1 DFQATT, CDR2 SNEGSKA (reference sequence). Trimming stripped 6 bases from V and 6 bases from J, with 18 bases between. This CDR3 spans 14 amino acids. As DNA, the CDR3 is TGCAGTGCCAGGACTGGGGCCGAGGTCAATGAGCAGTTCTTC. As protein: CSARTGAEVNEQFF.

V is TRBV28 and J is TRBJ1-3; 7 bases are shared with TRBD1. The CDR3 runs to 16 residues. V gave up 2 bases and J gave up 3 bases; unmatched junction bases: 7. CDR1 MDHEN and CDR2 SYDVKM come from the germline V gene. The CDR3 loop is CASSLQSRGDGNTIYF. The DNA of the CDR3 is TGTGCCAGCAGTTTACAGTCCAGGGGGGATGGAAACACCATATATTTT.

This chain connects TRBV24-1 to TRBJ2-7; D is ambiguous. V gave up 3 bases and J gave up 3 bases, with 8 bases separating them. CDR1 is KGHDR, CDR2 SFDVKD, per germline. CDR3 length equals 13 residues. The CDR3 bases are TGTGCCACCAGTGATCAAGGGATCTACGAGCAGTACTTC. Protein: CATSDQGIYEQYF.

This clonotype was counted between two and nine times. The V and J genes are TRBV28 and TRBJ2-7, with D maybe TRBD1 (5 bases). The CDR3 has 14 residues. Germline V gene sequence: CDR1 MDHEN, CDR2 SYDVKM. The V and J ends lost 6 bases and 3 bases respectively, with 15 bases between them. This chain's CDR3 is CASRPSSTDYEQYF. The CDR3 DNA reads as TGTGCCAGCAGGCCGTCGTCGACAGACTACGAGCAGTACTTC.

This chain joins TRBV9 and TRBJ2-1; D might be TRBD1 (6 bases). CDR1 and CDR2 from the germline V gene are SGDLS and YYNGEE. V gave up 3 bases and J gave up 3 bases, with 13 bases separating them. The CDR3 consists of 15 residues. CDR3 in amino acids: CASSGDRTVYNEQFF. Written as DNA, the CDR3 is TGTGCCAGCAGCGGAGACAGGACGGTCTACAATGAGCAGTTCTTC.

This clonotype was observed many times. V usage is TRBV27 and J usage is TRBJ2-7; the D gene is possibly TRBD1 (5 bases). Trimming removed 0 bases from V and 6 bases from J, with 12 bases in between. Germline-derived CDR1 and CDR2 are MNHEY and SMNVEV (reference sequence). This CDR3 region has 14 residues. CDR3 protein: CASSLSGRAFEQYF. The CDR3 nucleotides read TGTGCCAGCAGTTTATCGGGGCGCGCGTTCGAGCAGTACTTC.

About this clonotype itself: This may stem from a read error, because a much larger clone lies one nucleotide away. The V call is TRBV11-2, the J call TRBJ2-7, with D perhaps matching TRBD1 (5 bases). Germline V gene sequence: CDR1 SGHAT, CDR2 FQNNGV. CDR3 length: 16 residues. Deletions cut 1 base from V and 4 bases from J, with 17 bases between. The CDR3 DNA follows: TGTGCCAGCAGCTTAGGTGGGGCAGGTGCCGCTTACGAGCAGTACTTC. Its translation: CASSLGGAGAAYEQYF.

The chain recombines TRBV9 with TRBJ2-7, with TRBD1 matching 7 bases. Trimming took 1 base from V and 1 from J; bases not matched to a gene: 17. The CDR3 runs to 19 residues. In germline, CDR1 is SGDLS, CDR2 YYNGEE. The DNA for the CDR3 is TGTGCCAGCAGCGTAAAGAGACTCGGGGAGACAGGGATTTCCTACGAGCAGTACTTC. Translation gives CASSVKRLGETGISYEQYF.

About this clonotype: This sequence may be a read error, since a much larger clone differs from it by one base. The CDR3 here is CASRSYGGHGYTF. As DNA, the CDR3 is TGTGCCAGCAGAAGCTATGGAGGCCATGGCTACACCTTC. The chain uses TRBV2 and TRBJ1-2; D is uncertain. The V gene's germline CDR1 is SNHLY and CDR2 FYNNEI. V gave up 6 bases and J gave up 6 bases, with 14 bases separating them. The CDR3 runs to 13 residues.

For this clonotype: This may stem from a read error, because a much larger clone lies one nucleotide away. The chain combines TRBV6-1 with TRBJ2-7; D may match TRBD1 or TRBD2 (5 bases each). The CDR3 runs to 14 residues. Germline-derived CDR1 and CDR2 are MNHNS and SASEGT. CDR3 region: CASAIRDGAYGQYF. CDR3 nucleotides: TGTGCCAGCGCTATCCGGGACGGAGCCTACGGGCAGTACTTC.